The entry below describes one T cell receptor beta chain. Clones were sequenced by immunoSEQ multiplex PCR, and TCRdb holds only the in-frame ones, with some missing. The sample records about 660,000 clones, roughly 90% being singletons. This sample stems from a study of shared T cell receptors in the human thymus. V was pared by 6 bases and J by 3 bases, with 21 bases of the junction left unmatched. The CDR3 covers 19 residues. The germline V gene has CDR1 LGHNT and CDR2 FRNRAP. These data were also filed under a second study, of human thymus T cells. That study adds: It was from resections taken during corrective heart surgery that the thymus tissue came. Both thymic and peripheral blood repertoires showed apparently biased V and J usage. Related research described thymic repertoires that were highly overlapping among unrelated individuals.

The genes are TRBV12-5 and TRBJ1-1; 8 bases agree with TRBD1. Material for sequencing was thymocytes. This sequence was found in a boy in the first two years of life with a congenital heart defect. CDR3 amino acids: CASGQGGQGPRGPYTEAFF. The CDR3 DNA sequence: TGTGCTAGTGGCCAAGGAGGACAGGGCCCCCGGGGTCCATACACTGAAGCTTTCTTT.